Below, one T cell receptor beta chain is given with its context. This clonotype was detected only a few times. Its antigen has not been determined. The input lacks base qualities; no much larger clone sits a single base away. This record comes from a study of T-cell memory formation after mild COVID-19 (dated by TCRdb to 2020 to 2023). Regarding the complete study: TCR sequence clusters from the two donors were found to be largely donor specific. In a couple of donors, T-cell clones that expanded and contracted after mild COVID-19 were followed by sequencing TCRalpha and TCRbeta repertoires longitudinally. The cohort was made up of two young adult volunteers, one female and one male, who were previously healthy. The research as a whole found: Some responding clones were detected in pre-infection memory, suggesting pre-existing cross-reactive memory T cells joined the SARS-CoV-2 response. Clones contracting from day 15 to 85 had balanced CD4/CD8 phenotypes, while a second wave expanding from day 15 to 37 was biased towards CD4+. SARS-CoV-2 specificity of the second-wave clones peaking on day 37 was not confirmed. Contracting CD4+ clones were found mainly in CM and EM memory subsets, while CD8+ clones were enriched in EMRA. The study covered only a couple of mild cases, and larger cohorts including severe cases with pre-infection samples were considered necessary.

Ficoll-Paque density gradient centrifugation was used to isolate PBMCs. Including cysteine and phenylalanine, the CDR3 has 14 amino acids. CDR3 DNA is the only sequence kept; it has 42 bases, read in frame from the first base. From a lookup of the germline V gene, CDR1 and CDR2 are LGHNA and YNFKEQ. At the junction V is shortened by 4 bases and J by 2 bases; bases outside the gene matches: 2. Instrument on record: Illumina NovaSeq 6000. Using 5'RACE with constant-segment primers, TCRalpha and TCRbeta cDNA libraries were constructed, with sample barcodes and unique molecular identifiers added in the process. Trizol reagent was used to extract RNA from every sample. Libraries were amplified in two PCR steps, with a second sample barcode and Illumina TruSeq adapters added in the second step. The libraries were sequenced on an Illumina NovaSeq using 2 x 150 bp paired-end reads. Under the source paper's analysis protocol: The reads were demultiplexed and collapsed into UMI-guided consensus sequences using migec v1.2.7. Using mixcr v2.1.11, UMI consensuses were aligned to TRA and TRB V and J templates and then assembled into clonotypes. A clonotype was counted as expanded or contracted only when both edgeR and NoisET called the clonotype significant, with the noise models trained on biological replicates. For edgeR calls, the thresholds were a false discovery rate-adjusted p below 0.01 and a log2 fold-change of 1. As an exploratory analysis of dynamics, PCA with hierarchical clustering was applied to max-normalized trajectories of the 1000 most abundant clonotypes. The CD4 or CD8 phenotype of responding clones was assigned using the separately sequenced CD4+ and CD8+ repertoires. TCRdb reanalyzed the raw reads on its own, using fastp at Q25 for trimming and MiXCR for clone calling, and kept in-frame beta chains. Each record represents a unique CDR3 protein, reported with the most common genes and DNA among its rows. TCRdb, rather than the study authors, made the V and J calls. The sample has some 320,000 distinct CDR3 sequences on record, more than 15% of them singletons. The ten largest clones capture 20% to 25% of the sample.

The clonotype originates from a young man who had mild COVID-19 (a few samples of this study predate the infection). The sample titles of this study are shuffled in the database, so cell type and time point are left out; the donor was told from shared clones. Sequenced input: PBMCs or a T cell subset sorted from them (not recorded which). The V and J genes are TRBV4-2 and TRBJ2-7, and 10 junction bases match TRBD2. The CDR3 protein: CASSPTSGAYEQYF. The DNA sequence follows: TGTGCCAGCAGCCCCACTAGCGGGGCCTACGAGCAGTACTTC.